This T cell receptor (beta chain) was obtained from a study of blood T cell repertoires in COVID-19. Germline values: CDR1 ENHRY, CDR2 SYGVKD. The CDR3 loop spans 16 amino acids. Trimming removed 0 bases at V and 2 bases at J, with 14 bases between. Data came from immunoSEQ multiplex PCR; TCRdb stores just in-frame clones and leaves some out. The sample consists of about 320,000 clones, nearly 90% of them appearing once. Participant-given clinical history determined each cohort assignment. The TCR sequence derives from a woman aged 30 to 39 who had recovered from COVID-19. The sequenced sample was PBMCs or T cells enriched from blood (not recorded which). V usage is TRBV10-3 and J usage is TRBJ2-7; D is unresolved. In DNA, the CDR3 is TGTGCCATCAGTGAGTCCGGAGCAACGGGTACCTACGAGCAGTACTTC. Amino acids: CAISESGATGTYEQYF.